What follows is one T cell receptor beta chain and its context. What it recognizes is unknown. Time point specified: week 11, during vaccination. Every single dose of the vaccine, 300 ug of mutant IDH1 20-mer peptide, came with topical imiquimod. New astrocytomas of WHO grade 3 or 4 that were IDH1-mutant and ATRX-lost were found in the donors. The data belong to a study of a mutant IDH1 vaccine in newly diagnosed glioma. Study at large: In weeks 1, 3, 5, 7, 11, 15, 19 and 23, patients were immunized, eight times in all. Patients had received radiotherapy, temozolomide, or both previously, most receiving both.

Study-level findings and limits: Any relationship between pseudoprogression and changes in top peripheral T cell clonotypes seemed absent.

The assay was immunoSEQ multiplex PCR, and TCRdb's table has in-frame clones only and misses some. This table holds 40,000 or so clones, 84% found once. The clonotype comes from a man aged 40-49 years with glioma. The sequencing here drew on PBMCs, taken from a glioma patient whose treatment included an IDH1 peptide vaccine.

The CDR3 spells CAISEPPGGYGYTF. The CDR3 nucleotides read TGTGCCATCAGTGAACCCCCAGGGGGATATGGCTACACCTTC. The genes are TRBV10-3 and TRBJ1-2, with 7 bases fitting TRBD1. The germline CDR1 and CDR2 sequences are ENHRY and SYGVKD. The CDR3 covers 14 residues. J was trimmed by 5 bases and V by 3 bases; bases with no gene match: 6.